This TCR beta chain comes out of a study of T cell responses to AZD1222 COVID-19 vaccine. Findings of the study overall: The number of AZD1222 recipients seropositive at baseline was only five or six. Researchers report vaccine-associated CD4 TCRs spanning spike, with dominance at 160-218 and 743-854. White British people made up most donors, females outnumbered males, and clonal diversity was possibly underestimated.

Some clones are missing from TCRdb's copy, which holds only in-frame ones; the method was immunoSEQ multiplex PCR. The profile covers 130,000 to 150,000 clones, with under 95% appearing a single time and 5.2% taken by the ten largest. Trimming took 0 bases from V and 4 from J, leaving 11 bases between them. CDR3 length equals 14 residues. CDR1 is SGHRS and CDR2 is YFSETQ in the germline V gene. In the case of this clone: What it binds is unknown.

The rearrangement links TRBV5-1 to TRBJ2-7; a possible D gene is TRBD2 (7 bases). The material sequenced was peripheral blood, taken on day 0 of AZD1222 vaccination. This TCR derives from an adult in good health. The CDR3 sequence: CASSLAQGGYEQYF. For the CDR3, the DNA is TGCGCCAGCAGCTTGGCACAGGGAGGGTACGAGCAGTACTTC.